Each of the 18 T cell receptor beta chains below was sequenced from the same sample in a study of blood T cell repertoires in COVID-19. The data were produced by immunoSEQ multiplex PCR, yet TCRdb's version contains in-frame clones alone and is incomplete. The sample holds approximately 74,000 clones, approximately 90% seen once. Material for sequencing was peripheral blood. The source is a woman aged 55 to 70 with active COVID-19.

The chain carries TRBV10-3 and TRBJ2-1, with 12 nucleotides matching TRBD2. Germline V gene lookup returns CDR1 ENHRY and CDR2 SYGVKD. The CDR3 is made up of 14 amino acids. J lost 8 bases, V lost 10 bases, and 9 bases had no gene match. The chain's CDR3 is CATQKTSGRDEQFF. CDR3 DNA: TGTGCCACCCAGAAGACTAGCGGGAGAGATGAGCAGTTCTTC.

In this sample, this clone turned up a few times. The V gene is TRBV5-6, the J gene TRBJ2-1; D not resolved. The V and J ends lost 7 bases and 9 bases respectively, with 14 bases between them. The CDR3 has 12 residues. Germline values: CDR1 SGHDT, CDR2 YYEEEE. The CDR3, as DNA: TGTGCCAGCCGAACAATTCGAGGTGAGCAGTTCTTC. Amino acids: CASRTIRGEQFF.

The chain couples TRBV5-1 to TRBJ2-7, with TRBD2 matching 10 bases. Germline loops: CDR1 SGHRS, CDR2 YFSETQ. The CDR3 has 17 residues. J gave up 0 bases and V 0 bases, and 6 bases lay outside the gene matches. CDR3 residues: CASSLELAGRSSYEQYF. The CDR3 bases are TGCGCCAGCAGCTTGGAACTAGCGGGGAGGTCCTCCTACGAGCAGTACTTC. Complete variable domain (other parts from reference TRBV5-1 and TRBJ2-7): KAGVTQTPRYLIKTRGQQVTLSCSPISGHRSVSWYQQTPGQGLQFLFEYFSETQRNKGNFPGRFSGRQFSNSRSEMNVSTLELGDSALYLCASSLELAGRSSYEQYFGPGTRLTVT.

V usage is TRBV28 and J usage is TRBJ1-2; D gene unclear. This CDR3 region has 14 residues. The germline V and J ends were trimmed by 6 bases and 4 bases, with 15 bases remaining between them. Germline V gene data show CDR1 as MDHEN and CDR2 as SYDVKM. The CDR3 nucleotides read TGTGCCAGCAGCCTATTGACTAGGGTCTATGGCTACACCTTC. Encoded protein: CASSLLTRVYGYTF.

This clone was observed a handful of times. The chain couples TRBV5-8 to TRBJ1-1; D is possibly TRBD1 (5 bases). V was trimmed by 1 base and J by 5 bases, leaving 24 bases between them. Germline assignment: CDR1 SGHTS and CDR2 YDEGEE. This CDR3 region has 18 residues. DNA of the CDR3: TGTGCCAGCAGCTTGAGGGTACGGATTACACGCAAGGGGACTGAAGCTTTCTTT. Translating gives CASSLRVRITRKGTEAFF.

V gene TRBV7-2 combines with J gene TRBJ2-1; tentatively, D is TRBD1 (5 bases). From germline, CDR1 is SGHTA and CDR2 FQGNSA. Trimming shortened V by 0 bases and J by 4 bases, and 10 bases separated the two germline ends. The CDR3 has 15 amino acids. As DNA, the CDR3 is TGTGCCAGCAGCTTAGCGATGGGGCCTTACAATGAGCAGTTCTTC. Residues: CASSLAMGPYNEQFF.

V and J are TRBV7-8 and TRBJ2-3; 10 bases are shared with TRBD2. CDR3 length: 18 residues. Per germline, CDR1 SGHVS and CDR2 FQNEAQ. The trim removed 5 bases at V and 0 bases at J, leaving 11 bases unmatched. The CDR3 loop reads CASSPTASGGDSTDTQYF. DNA of the CDR3: TGTGCCAGCAGCCCGACTGCTAGCGGGGGAGACAGCACAGATACGCAGTATTTT.

The chain recombines TRBV18 with TRBJ2-5; D is possibly TRBD2 (5 bases). V was trimmed by 5 bases and J by 3 bases, leaving 10 bases between them. The CDR3 loop spans 13 amino acids. Germline loops: CDR1 KGHSH, CDR2 LQKENI. In DNA form, the CDR3 reads TGTGCCAGCTCATTAGGACTCAAAGAGACCCAGTACTTC. This translates into CASSLGLKETQYF. The full variable domain, its missing parts supplied by reference TRBV18 and TRBJ2-5, is NAGVMQNPRHLVRRRGQEARLRCSPMKGHSHVYWYRQLPEEGLKFMVYLQKENIIDESGMPKERFSAEFPKEGPSILRIQQVVRGDSAAYFCASSLGLKETQYFGPGTRLLVL.

The chain carries TRBV4-2 and TRBJ2-1; a possible D gene is TRBD2 (5 bases). Germline V gene lookup returns CDR1 LGHNA and CDR2 YNFKEQ. V was trimmed by 0 bases and J by 5 bases, leaving 11 bases between them. CDR3 length equals 15 residues. Here the CDR3 DNA reads TGTGCCAGCAGCCAAGACAGGAGGACCGACAATGAGCAGTTCTTC. This translates into CASSQDRRTDNEQFF.

This clone was recorded a few times. The chain is built from TRBV28 and TRBJ1-2, with 7 nucleotides matching TRBD1. Germline values: CDR1 MDHEN, CDR2 SYDVKM. CDR3 length: 15 residues. J was trimmed by 6 bases and V by 4 bases; bases with no gene match: 11. In DNA, the CDR3 is TGTGCCAGCAGTTCGCGGACAGGTCTAAAGGATGGCTACACCTTC. This codes for CASSSRTGLKDGYTF.

V gene TRBV28 combines with J gene TRBJ2-7, with 7 bases fitting TRBD2. V was clipped by 6 bases and J by 2 bases; unmatched bases: 7. This CDR3 has 14 residues. Looked up from germline, CDR1 is MDHEN and CDR2 is SYDVKM. DNA of the CDR3: TGTGCCAGCAGAGCTAGCGGACCCGCCTACGAGCAGTACTTC. Its protein product is CASRASGPAYEQYF.

The chain combines TRBV6-7 with TRBJ2-7; 7 nucleotides align to TRBD1. TRBV6-7 belongs to the ORF category, with a function that is uncertain. J lost 9 bases, V lost 6 bases, and 5 bases had no gene match. This CDR3 is 11 amino acids long. The CDR3 is CASRDRAGQYF. The CDR3 region has the DNA TGTGCCAGCAGAGACAGGGCCGGGCAGTACTTC.

The chain links TRBV4-1 to TRBJ1-2; TRBD1 aligns across 11 bases. Germline CDR1 MGHRA, CDR2 YSYEKL. V dropped 3 bases and J dropped 3; count of bases not matched to a gene: 3. The CDR3 is 15 amino acids. CDR3 nucleotide sequence: TGCGCCAGCAGCCAGGACAGGGGGCGCGACTATGGCTACACCTTC. Translation gives CASSQDRGRDYGYTF.

This clone was picked up one time. This chain connects TRBV3-1 (or the pseudogene TRBV3-2) to TRBJ2-7, with 16 nucleotides matching TRBD2. The length of the CDR3 is 20 residues. The germline V gene encodes CDR1 LGHDT and CDR2 YNNKEL (reference sequence). V dropped 3 bases and J dropped 3; count of bases not matched to a gene: 14. The CDR3 region is CASSQSPGTSGRGNIYEQYF. CDR3 DNA sequence: TGTGCCAGCAGCCAGTCCCCCGGGACTAGCGGGAGGGGGAACATCTACGAGCAGTACTTC.

The chain recombines TRBV5-4 with TRBJ2-7; 9 positions match TRBD1. This CDR3 region has 15 residues. Germline CDR1 and CDR2: SGHNT and YYREEE (reference sequence). Germline trimming cut 4 bases from V and 4 bases from J; bases unmatched to any gene: 9. CDR3 in DNA: TGTGCCAGCAGCCTAACGGGACAGGGTAAATACGAGCAGTACTTC. This encodes CASSLTGQGKYEQYF.

CDR3 coding DNA: TGTGCCAGCAGCGCGGCCCCTCCGTTGGAAGAGACCCAGTACTTC. This translates into CASSAAPPLEETQYF. The V call is TRBV7-9, the J call TRBJ2-5, with D unresolved. Germline V gene data show CDR1 as SEHNR and CDR2 as FQNEAQ (reference sequence). Trimming stripped 5 bases from V and 3 bases from J, with 16 bases between. This CDR3 region has 15 residues.

The V gene is TRBV11-1, the J gene TRBJ2-5; a possible D gene is TRBD1 (5 bases). This CDR3 contains 13 residues. The V and J ends lost 5 bases and 2 bases respectively, with 9 bases between them. Germline CDR1 reads SGHAT; CDR2 reads FQDESV (reference sequence). The CDR3 DNA follows: TGTGCCAGCAGCCCTGACAGACAAGAGACCCAGTACTTC. Translating gives CASSPDRQETQYF.

The chain combines TRBV6-5 with TRBJ1-1; 11 bases agree with TRBD1. CDR1 is MNHEY, CDR2 SVGAGI, per germline. This CDR3 has 15 residues. J gave up 4 bases and V 5 bases, and 6 bases lay outside the gene matches. The CDR3 protein is CASSQGQGVLTEAFF. For the CDR3, the DNA is TGTGCCAGCAGTCAGGGACAGGGGGTCCTCACTGAAGCTTTCTTT.